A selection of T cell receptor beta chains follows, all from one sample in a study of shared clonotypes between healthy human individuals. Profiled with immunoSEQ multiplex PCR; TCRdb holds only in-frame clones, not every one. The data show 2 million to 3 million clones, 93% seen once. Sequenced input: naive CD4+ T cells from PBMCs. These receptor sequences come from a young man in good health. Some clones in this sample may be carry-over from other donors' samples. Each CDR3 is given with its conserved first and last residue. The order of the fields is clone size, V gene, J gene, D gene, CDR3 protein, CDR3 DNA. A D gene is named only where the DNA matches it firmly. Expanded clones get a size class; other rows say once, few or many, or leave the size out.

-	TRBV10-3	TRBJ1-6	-	CAITPGRADSPLHF	TGTGCCATCACTCCGGGACGGGCCGATTCACCCCTCCACTTT
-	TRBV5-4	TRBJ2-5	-	CASSLPLTDKETQYF	TGTGCCAGCAGCTTGCCATTGACAGATAAAGAGACCCAGTACTTC
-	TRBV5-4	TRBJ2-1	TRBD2	CASSPRTSGRGQFF	TGTGCCAGCAGCCCAAGGACTAGCGGGAGGGGGCAGTTCTTC
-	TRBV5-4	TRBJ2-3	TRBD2	CASSLTSGRTDTQYF	TGTGCCAGCAGCTTGACTAGCGGACGCACAGATACGCAGTATTTT
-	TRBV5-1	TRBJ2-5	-	CASSLGGSGGETQYF	TGCGCCAGCAGCTTGGGAGGGTCCGGGGGAGAGACCCAGTACTTC
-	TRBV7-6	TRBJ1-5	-	CASSSWNQPQHF	TGTGCCAGCAGTAGTTGGAATCAGCCCCAGCATTTT
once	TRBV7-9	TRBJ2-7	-	CASSLYPGPYEQYF	TGTGCCAGCAGCTTATATCCGGGCCCCTACGAGCAGTACTTC
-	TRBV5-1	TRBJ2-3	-	CASSLGPLGESTDTQYF	TGCGCCAGCAGCTTGGGCCCCCTAGGGGAAAGCACAGATACGCAGTATTTT
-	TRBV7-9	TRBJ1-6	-	CASSLSGNSPLHF	TGTGCCAGCAGCTTAAGCGGGAATTCACCCCTCCACTTT
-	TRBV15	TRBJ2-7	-	CATSTTVGYEQYF	TGTGCCACCAGCACAACCGTAGGGTACGAGCAGTACTTC
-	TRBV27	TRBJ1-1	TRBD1	CASSERRDRVGTEAFF	TGTGCCAGCAGTGAACGCCGGGACAGGGTCGGCACTGAAGCTTTCTTT
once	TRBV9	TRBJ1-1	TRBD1	CASSGQGADTEAFF	TGTGCCAGCAGCGGACAGGGGGCGGACACTGAAGCTTTCTTT
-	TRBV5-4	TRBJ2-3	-	CASKGGFRTDTQYF	TGTGCCAGCAAAGGCGGTTTTCGCACAGATACGCAGTATTTT
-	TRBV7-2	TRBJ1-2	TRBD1	CASSRGRTGGFYGYTF	TGTGCCAGCAGCCGAGGACGGACAGGGGGCTTCTATGGCTACACCTTC
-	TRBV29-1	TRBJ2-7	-	CSVGKNSYEQYF	TGCAGCGTTGGTAAGAACTCCTACGAGCAGTACTTC
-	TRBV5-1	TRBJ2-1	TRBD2	CASSLGLADLYNEQFF	TGCGCCAGCAGCTTGGGACTAGCGGATTTATACAATGAGCAGTTCTTC
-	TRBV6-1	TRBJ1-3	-	CASSNQLGNTIYF	TGTGCCAGCAGTAACCAACTGGGAAACACCATATATTTT
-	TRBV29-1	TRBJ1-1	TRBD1	CSVQQGERTEAFF	TGCAGCGTTCAACAGGGGGAGAGGACTGAAGCTTTCTTT
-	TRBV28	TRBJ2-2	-	CASRTMNTGELFF	TGTGCCAGCCGAACCATGAACACCGGGGAGCTGTTTTTT
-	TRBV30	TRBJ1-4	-	CAWRANEKLFF	TGTGCCTGGAGAGCTAATGAAAAACTGTTTTTT
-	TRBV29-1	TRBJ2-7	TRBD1	CSFRDSLPSEQYF	TGCAGCTTCCGGGACAGCCTTCCCTCCGAGCAGTACTTC
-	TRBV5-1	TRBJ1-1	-	CASSLEDPSNTEAFF	TGCGCCAGCAGCTTGGAGGACCCCTCGAACACTGAAGCTTTCTTT
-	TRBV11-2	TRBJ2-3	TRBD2	CASSLGSGTWGTDTQYF	TGTGCCAGCAGCTTAGGTAGCGGGACGTGGGGCACAGATACGCAGTATTTT
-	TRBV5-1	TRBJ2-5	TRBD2	CASSLGLAGDTGTQYF	TGCGCCAGCAGCCTGGGACTAGCGGGAGACACGGGGACCCAGTACTTC
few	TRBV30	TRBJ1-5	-	CAWSGGNQPQHF	TGTGCCTGGAGTGGGGGCAATCAGCCCCAGCATTTT
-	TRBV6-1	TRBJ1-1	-	CASSDFREAFF	TGTGCCAGCAGTGATTTTCGTGAAGCTTTCTTT
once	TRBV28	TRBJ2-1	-	CASSLPRGAGAYNEQFF	TGTGCCAGCAGTTTACCCCGGGGGGCCGGGGCCTACAATGAGCAGTTCTTC
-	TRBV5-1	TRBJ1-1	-	CASSPERGTNTEAFF	TGCGCCAGCAGCCCGGAGAGGGGTACGAACACTGAAGCTTTCTTT
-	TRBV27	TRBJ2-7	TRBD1	CASRTRDRVSYEQYF	TGTGCCAGCAGAACACGGGACAGGGTAAGCTACGAGCAGTACTTC
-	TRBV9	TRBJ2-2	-	CASSVGPGELFF	TGTGCCAGCAGCGTAGGTCCCGGGGAGCTGTTTTTT
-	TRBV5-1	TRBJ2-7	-	CASCRGGEAYEQYF	TGCGCCAGCTGTCGGGGCGGGGAAGCCTACGAGCAGTACTTC
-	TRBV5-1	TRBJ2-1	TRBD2	CASKSAGGLYNEQFF	TGCGCCAGTAAATCAGCGGGGGGCCTTTACAATGAGCAGTTCTTC
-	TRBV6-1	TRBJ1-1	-	CASSEWYLNTEAFF	TGTGCCAGCAGTGAATGGTACTTGAACACTGAAGCTTTCTTT
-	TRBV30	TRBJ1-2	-	CAWSTVGRAYGYTF	TGTGCCTGGAGTACAGTGGGCAGGGCATATGGCTACACCTTC
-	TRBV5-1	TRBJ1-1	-	CASSLTVGGSEAFF	TGCGCCAGCAGCTTGACAGTGGGCGGATCTGAAGCTTTCTTT
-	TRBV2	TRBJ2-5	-	CASGSQETQYF	TGTGCCAGCGGATCTCAAGAGACCCAGTACTTC
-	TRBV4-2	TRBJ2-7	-	CASSQGLSGEQYF	TGTGCCAGCAGCCAAGGCCTTTCAGGGGAGCAGTACTTC
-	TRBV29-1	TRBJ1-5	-	CSVGQHSNQPQHF	TGCAGCGTCGGACAGCATAGCAATCAGCCCCAGCATTTT
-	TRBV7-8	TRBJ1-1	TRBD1	CASSLAWGRGTGTEAFF	TGTGCCAGCAGCTTAGCGTGGGGTCGCGGGACAGGCACTGAAGCTTTCTTT
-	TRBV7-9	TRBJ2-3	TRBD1	CASSSQGAGTDTQYF	TGTGCCAGCAGCTCCCAGGGGGCCGGCACAGATACGCAGTATTTT
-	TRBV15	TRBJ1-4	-	CATSRDPPGVRALANEKLFF	TGTGCCACCAGCAGAGACCCACCCGGCGTACGGGCGTTAGCTAATGAAAAACTGTTTTTT
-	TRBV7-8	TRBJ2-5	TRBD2	CASSLRLAGETQYF	TGTGCCAGCAGCTTAAGACTAGCGGGAGAGACCCAGTACTTC
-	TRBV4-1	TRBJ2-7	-	CASSLFPGGGSEQYF	TGCGCCAGCAGCCTTTTTCCGGGTGGAGGGAGTGAGCAGTACTTC
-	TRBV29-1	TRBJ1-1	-	CSACLTVNTEAFF	TGCAGCGCTTGCTTAACCGTGAACACTGAAGCTTTCTTT
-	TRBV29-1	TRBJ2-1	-	CSVGPGTGRGEQFF	TGCAGCGTGGGACCTGGGACTGGCCGCGGTGAGCAGTTCTTC
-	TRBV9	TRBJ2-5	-	CASSVGGLRETQYF	TGTGCCAGCAGCGTAGGGGGGCTACGGGAGACCCAGTACTTC
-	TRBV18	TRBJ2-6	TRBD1	CASSPRSGGQTSGANVLTF	TGTGCCAGCTCACCAAGGTCAGGGGGTCAAACCTCTGGGGCCAACGTCCTGACTTTC
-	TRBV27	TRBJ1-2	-	CASSFGREGLYGYTF	TGTGCCAGCAGTTTCGGCAGGGAGGGGCTCTATGGCTACACCTTC
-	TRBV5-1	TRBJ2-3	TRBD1	CASSPGTGFSTDTQYF	TGCGCCAGCAGCCCCGGGACAGGTTTTAGCACAGATACGCAGTATTTT
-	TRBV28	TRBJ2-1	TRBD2	CASRSLSSGSYNEQFF	TGTGCCAGCAGGTCCCTTTCTAGCGGGAGTTACAATGAGCAGTTCTTC
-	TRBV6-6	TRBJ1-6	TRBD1	CASSNDRGRSPLHF	TGTGCCAGCAGCAACGACAGGGGGAGGTCACCCCTCCACTTT
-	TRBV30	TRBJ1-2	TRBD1	CAWSRGQGGYTF	TGTGCCTGGAGCAGGGGGCAGGGTGGCTACACCTTC
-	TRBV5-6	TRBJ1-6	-	CASSLDTGTENSPLHF	TGTGCCAGCAGCTTGGACACCGGGACGGAAAATTCACCCCTCCACTTT
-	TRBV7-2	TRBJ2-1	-	CASSLAAGAPRRQFF	TGTGCCAGCAGCTTAGCGGCAGGGGCGCCTCGAAGGCAGTTCTTC
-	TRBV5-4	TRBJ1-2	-	CASSSGRSNYGYTF	TGTGCCAGCAGCTCCGGACGGAGCAACTATGGCTACACCTTC
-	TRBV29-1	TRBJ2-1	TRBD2	CSVSTSGRFEQFF	TGCAGCGTTTCGACTAGCGGGAGATTTGAGCAGTTCTTC
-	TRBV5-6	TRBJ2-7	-	CASSFKGPGSYEQYF	TGTGCCAGCAGCTTTAAGGGTCCCGGGTCCTACGAGCAGTACTTC